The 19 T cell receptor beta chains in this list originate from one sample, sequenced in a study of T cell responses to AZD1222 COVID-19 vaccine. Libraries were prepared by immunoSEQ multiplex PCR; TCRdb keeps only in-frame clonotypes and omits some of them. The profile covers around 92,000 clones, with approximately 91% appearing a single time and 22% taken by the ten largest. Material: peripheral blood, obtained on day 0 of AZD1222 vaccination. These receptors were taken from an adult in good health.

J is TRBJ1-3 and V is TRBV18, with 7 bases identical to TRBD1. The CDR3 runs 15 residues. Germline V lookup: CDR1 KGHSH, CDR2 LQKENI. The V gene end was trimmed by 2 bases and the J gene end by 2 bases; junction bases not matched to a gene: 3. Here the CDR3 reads CASSPIDRAGNTIYF. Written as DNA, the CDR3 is TGTGCCAGCTCACCAATCGACAGGGCTGGAAACACCATATATTTT.

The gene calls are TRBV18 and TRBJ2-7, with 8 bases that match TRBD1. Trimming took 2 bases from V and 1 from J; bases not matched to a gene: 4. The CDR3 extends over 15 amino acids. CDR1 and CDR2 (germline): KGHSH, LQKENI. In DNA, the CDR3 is TGTGCCAGCTCACCAGGCCAGGGGGCATCCTACGAGCAGTACTTC. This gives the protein CASSPGQGASYEQYF.

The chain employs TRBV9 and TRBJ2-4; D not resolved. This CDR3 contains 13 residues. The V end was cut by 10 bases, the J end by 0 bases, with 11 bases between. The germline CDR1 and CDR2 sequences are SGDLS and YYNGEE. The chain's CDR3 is CASGSGAKNIQYF. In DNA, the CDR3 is TGTGCCTCTGGTAGTGGAGCCAAAAACATTCAGTACTTC. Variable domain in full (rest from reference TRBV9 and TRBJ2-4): DSGVTQTPKHLITATGQRVTLRCSPRSGDLSVYWYQQSLDQGLQFLIQYYNGEERAKGNILERFSAQQFPDLHSELNLSSLELGDSALYFCASGSGAKNIQYFGAGTRLSVL.

Here the CDR3 DNA reads TGTGCCAGCAGCCAAGATCTGCCAGGGGGCATCGGGGAGCTGTTTTTT. Encoded protein: CASSQDLPGGIGELFF. This chain links TRBV3-1 (or the pseudogene TRBV3-2) with TRBJ2-2, with 8 bases fitting TRBD1. Unmatched junction bases numbered 7, after V lost 0 bases and J lost 7 bases. Germline CDR1 reads LGHDT; CDR2 reads YNNKEL (reference sequence). This CDR3 is 16 amino acids long.

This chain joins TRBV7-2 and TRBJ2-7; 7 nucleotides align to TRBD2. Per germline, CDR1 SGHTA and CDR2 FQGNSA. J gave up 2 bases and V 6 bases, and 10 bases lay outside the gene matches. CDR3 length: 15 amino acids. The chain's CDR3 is CASRPRLADTYEQYF. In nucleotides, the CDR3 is TGTGCCAGCAGACCCCGCCTAGCGGATACCTACGAGCAGTACTTC.

CDR3 DNA: TGTGCCAGCAGTGAGACCGGGACAGGGAATAATTGGCAGTACTTC. Translated, it gives CASSETGTGNNWQYF. V is TRBV6-1 and J is TRBJ2-7; TRBD1 agrees at 9 bases. Germline CDR1 MNHNS, CDR2 SASEGT. Unmatched junction bases numbered 12, after V lost 3 bases and J lost 9 bases. CDR3 length: 15 residues.

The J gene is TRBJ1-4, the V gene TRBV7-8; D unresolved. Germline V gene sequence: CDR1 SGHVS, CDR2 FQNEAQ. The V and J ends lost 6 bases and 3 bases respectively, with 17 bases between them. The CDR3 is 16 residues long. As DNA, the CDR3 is TGTGCCAGCAGTTCCAGTAACCAGCACCCTAATGAAAAACTGTTTTTT. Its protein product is CASSSSNQHPNEKLFF. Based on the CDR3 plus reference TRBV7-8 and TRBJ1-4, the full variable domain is GAGVSQSPRYKVAKRGQDVALRCDPISGHVSLFWYQQALGQGPEFLTYFQNEAQLDKSGLPSDRFFAERPEGSVSTLKIQRTQQEDSAVYLCASSSSNQHPNEKLFFGSGTQLSVL.

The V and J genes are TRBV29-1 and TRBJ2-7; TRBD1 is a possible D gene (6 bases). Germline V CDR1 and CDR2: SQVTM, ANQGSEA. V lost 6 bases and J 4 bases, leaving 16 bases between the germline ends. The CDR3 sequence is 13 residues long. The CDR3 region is CSVGTRLTYEQYF. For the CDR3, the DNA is TGCAGCGTGGGGACACGGTTGACGTACGAGCAGTACTTC.

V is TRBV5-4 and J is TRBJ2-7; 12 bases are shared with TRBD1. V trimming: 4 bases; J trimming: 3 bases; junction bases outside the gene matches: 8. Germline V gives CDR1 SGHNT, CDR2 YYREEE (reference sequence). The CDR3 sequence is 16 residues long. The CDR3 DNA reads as TGTGCCAGCAGCGGGACAGGGGGCGCAACGTTCTACGAGCAGTACTTC. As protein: CASSGTGGATFYEQYF. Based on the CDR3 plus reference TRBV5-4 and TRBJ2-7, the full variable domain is ETGVTQSPTHLIKTRGQQVTLRCSSQSGHNTVSWYQQALGQGPQFIFQYYREEENGRGNFPPRFSGLQFPNYSSELNVNALELDDSALYLCASSGTGGATFYEQYFGPGTRLTVT.

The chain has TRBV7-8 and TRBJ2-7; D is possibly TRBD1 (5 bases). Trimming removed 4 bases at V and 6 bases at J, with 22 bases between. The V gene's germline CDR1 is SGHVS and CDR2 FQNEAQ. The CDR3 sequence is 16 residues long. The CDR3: CASSSTTGSPAREQYF. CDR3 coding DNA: TGTGCCAGCAGCTCAACCACAGGTTCACCCGCGCGCGAGCAGTACTTC.

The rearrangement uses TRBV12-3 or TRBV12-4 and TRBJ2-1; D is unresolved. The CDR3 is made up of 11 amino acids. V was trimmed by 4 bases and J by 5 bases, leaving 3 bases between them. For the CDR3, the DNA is TGTGCCAGCAGTTGGCACAATGAGCAGTTCTTC. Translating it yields CASSWHNEQFF.

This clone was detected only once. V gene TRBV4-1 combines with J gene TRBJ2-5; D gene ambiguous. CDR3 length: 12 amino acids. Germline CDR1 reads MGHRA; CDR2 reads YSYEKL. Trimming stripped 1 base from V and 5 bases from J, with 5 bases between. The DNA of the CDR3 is TGCGCCAGCAGCCAAGGCGTGGAGACCCAGTACTTC. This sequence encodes CASSQGVETQYF.

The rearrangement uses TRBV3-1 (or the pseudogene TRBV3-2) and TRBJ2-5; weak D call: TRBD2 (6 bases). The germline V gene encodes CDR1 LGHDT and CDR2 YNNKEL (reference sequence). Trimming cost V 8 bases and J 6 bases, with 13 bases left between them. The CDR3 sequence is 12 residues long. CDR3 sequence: CASRTSSKTQYF. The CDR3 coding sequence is TGTGCCAGCCGTACTAGCTCAAAGACCCAGTACTTC.

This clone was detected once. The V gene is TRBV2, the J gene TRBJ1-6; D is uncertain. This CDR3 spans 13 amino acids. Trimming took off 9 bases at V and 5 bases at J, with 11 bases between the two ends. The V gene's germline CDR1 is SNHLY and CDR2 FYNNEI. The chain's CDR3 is CARGIRDNSPLHF. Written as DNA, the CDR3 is TGTGCCAGAGGGATTAGGGATAATTCACCCCTCCACTTT. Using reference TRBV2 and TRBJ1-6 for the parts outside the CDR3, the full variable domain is EPEVTQTPSHQVTQMGQEVILRCVPISNHLYFYWYRQILGQKVEFLVSFYNNEISEKSEIFDDQFSVERPDGSNFTLKIRSTKLEDSAMYFCARGIRDNSPLHFGNGTRLTVT.

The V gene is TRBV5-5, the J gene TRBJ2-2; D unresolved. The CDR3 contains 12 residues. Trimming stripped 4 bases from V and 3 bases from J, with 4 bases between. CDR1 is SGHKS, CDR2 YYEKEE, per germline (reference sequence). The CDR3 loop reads CASSRYTGELFF. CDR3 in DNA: TGTGCCAGCAGCCGTTACACCGGGGAGCTGTTTTTT.

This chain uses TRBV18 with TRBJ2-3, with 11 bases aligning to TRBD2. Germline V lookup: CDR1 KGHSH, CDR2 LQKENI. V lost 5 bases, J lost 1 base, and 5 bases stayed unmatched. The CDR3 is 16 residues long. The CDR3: CASSSLAGGGTDTQYF. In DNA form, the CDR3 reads TGTGCCAGCTCATCCCTAGCGGGGGGCGGCACAGATACGCAGTATTTT.

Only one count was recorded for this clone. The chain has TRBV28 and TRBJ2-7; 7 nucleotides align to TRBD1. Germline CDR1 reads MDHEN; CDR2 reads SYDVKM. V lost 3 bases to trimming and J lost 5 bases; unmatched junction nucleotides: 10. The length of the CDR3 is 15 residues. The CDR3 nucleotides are TGTGCCAGCAGTTTGGGCCCAGGGGGAGACCACGAGCAGTACTTC. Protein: CASSLGPGGDHEQYF.

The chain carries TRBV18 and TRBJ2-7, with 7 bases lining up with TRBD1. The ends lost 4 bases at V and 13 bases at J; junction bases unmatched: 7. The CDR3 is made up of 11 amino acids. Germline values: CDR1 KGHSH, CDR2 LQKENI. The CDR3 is CASSRGDRVYF. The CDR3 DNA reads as TGTGCCAGCTCACGAGGCGACAGGGTATACTTC.

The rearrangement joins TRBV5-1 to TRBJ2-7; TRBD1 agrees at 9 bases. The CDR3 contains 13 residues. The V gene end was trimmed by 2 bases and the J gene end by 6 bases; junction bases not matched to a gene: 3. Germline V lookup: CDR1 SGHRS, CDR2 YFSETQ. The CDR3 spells CASSLGTGPEQYF. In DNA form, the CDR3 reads TGCGCCAGCAGCTTAGGGACAGGGCCCGAGCAGTACTTC.